This TCR beta chain appears in the sequencing data of a study of metastatic and nonmetastatic thyroid tumors. This clone occurred many times. This same CDR3 is encoded by further DNA sequences in the sample. Patients had received no treatment of any kind before thyroid surgery. TCRdb re-processed the PCR reads through MiXCR. The data contain roughly 40,000 clones, approximately 15% of them singletons. The CDR3 covers 14 residues. Unmatched junction bases numbered 11, after V lost 7 bases and J lost 8 bases. Germline CDR1 MNHNS, CDR2 SASEGT. The sample comprised blood. The chain links TRBV6-1 to TRBJ1-2; TRBD1 agrees at 9 bases. This receptor was taken from a female donor with papillary thyroid cancer or a benign thyroid nodule (not recorded which). Some clones in this sample may be carry-over from other donors' samples. In DNA form, the CDR3 reads TGTGCCAGCACCACAGGGGGCCACCTCGGAGGCTACACCTTC. Protein product: CASTTGGHLGGYTF.